This note documents a single T cell receptor beta chain sequence. What it recognizes is unknown. The entry originates in a study of T cell responses to AZD1222 COVID-19 vaccine. The wider study: Samples with a second dose at about 4 or about 12 weeks were pooled together. Study outcomes and limitations: Donor demographics were predominantly white British with a female majority; clonal diversity may be underestimated. Baseline serostatus was positive in only five to seven AZD1222 recipients.

Profiling relied on immunoSEQ multiplex PCR, and the TCRdb table lists in-frame clones only, not all of them. The sample has 95,000 to 100,000 clones; roughly nine tenths are singletons. CDR1 and CDR2 (germline): WNHNN, SYGVQD (reference sequence). J gave up 6 bases and V 5 bases, and 10 bases lay outside the gene matches. This CDR3 is 15 amino acids long. This material consisted of peripheral blood, taken on day 0 of AZD1222 vaccination. This receptor was identified in an adult in good health. The V call is TRBV10-1, the J call TRBJ1-1, with 9 positions matching TRBD1. CDR3 residues: CASSKGTGRGAEAFF. CDR3 in DNA: TGCGCCAGCAGTAAAGGGACAGGGAGAGGTGCTGAAGCTTTCTTT.